Below, 15 T cell receptor beta chains from the same sample are listed, as sequenced in a study of shared clonotypes between healthy human individuals. The protocol was immunoSEQ multiplex PCR, while the TCRdb copy is restricted to in-frame clones and leaves out a portion. This sample has 2.3 million or so clones, with 85% to 95% found just once. Sequenced: naive CD4+ T cells from PBMCs. The subset is: CD45RA+ positively selected. These receptors all stem from a man younger than 30 in good health. Some clones in this sample may be carry-over from other donors' samples.

The V and J genes are TRBV28 and TRBJ2-1, with 7 bases identical to TRBD1. The length of the CDR3 is 15 residues. Looked up from germline, CDR1 is MDHEN and CDR2 is SYDVKM. The trim removed 5 bases at V and 9 bases at J, leaving 13 bases unmatched. CDR3 in amino acids: CASSSRQGGLSEQFF. In nucleotides, the CDR3 is TGTGCCAGCAGTAGCCGACAGGGCGGATTGAGTGAGCAGTTCTTC.

In DNA form, the CDR3 reads TGTGCCAGCAGCCTGGACGGGACGAACACTGAAGCTTTCTTT. Its protein is CASSLDGTNTEAFF. The genes are TRBV11-1 and TRBJ1-1, with D possibly TRBD1 on 5 matching bases. V gave up 5 bases and J gave up 1 base, with 11 bases separating them. The CDR3 has 14 residues. CDR1 is SGHAT and CDR2 is FQDESV in the germline V gene (reference sequence).

The rearrangement joins TRBV6-6 to TRBJ1-5, with D hard to call. V was cut by 4 bases and J by 3 bases, with 4 bases left in between. Germline assignment: CDR1 MNHNY and CDR2 SVGAGI (reference sequence). The CDR3 loop spans 12 amino acids. The CDR3 protein is CASSWYNQPQHF. As DNA, the CDR3 is TGTGCCAGCAGTTGGTACAATCAGCCCCAGCATTTT.

V gene TRBV10-1 combines with J gene TRBJ2-3; 7 nucleotides agree with TRBD2. Germline V gene sequence: CDR1 WNHNN, CDR2 SYGVQD (reference sequence). CDR3 size: 17 residues. Germline trimming cut 5 bases from V and 6 bases from J; bases unmatched to any gene: 17. In nucleotides, the CDR3 is TGCGCCAGCAGTATCTCGGCTAGCGGAAAGGAAATGGATACGCAGTATTTT. This encodes CASSISASGKEMDTQYF.

This clone was found once. This chain links TRBV15 with TRBJ2-2, with 9 bases identical to TRBD1. This CDR3 is 17 amino acids long. Unmatched junction bases numbered 9, after V lost 5 bases and J lost 2 bases. Germline V gives CDR1 LNHNV, CDR2 YYDKDF (reference sequence). Here the CDR3 reads CATSGGQGPANTGELFF. The CDR3, as DNA: TGTGCCACCAGCGGGGGACAGGGACCCGCAAACACCGGGGAGCTGTTTTTT.

This clone has only a few counts. This sequence joins TRBV9 and TRBJ2-5, with D unresolved. V shed 0 bases and J shed 5 bases, with 14 bases lying between them. The CDR3 is 15 residues long. From germline, CDR1 is SGDLS and CDR2 YYNGEE. The DNA of the CDR3 is TGTGCCAGCAGCGTAGTGGCATCGCTAGGGGAGACCCAGTACTTC. It is translated as CASSVVASLGETQYF.

V gene TRBV19 combines with J gene TRBJ2-5; maybe TRBD1 (7 bases). The CDR3 contains 12 residues. V lost 6 bases and J 5 bases, leaving 10 bases between the germline ends. The V gene's germline CDR1 is LNHDA and CDR2 SQIVND (reference sequence). As DNA, the CDR3 is TGTGCCAGTAGAGGAGGGGGCGAGACCCAGTACTTC. Translated: CASRGGGETQYF. Full variable domain (outside the CDR3, taken from reference TRBV19 and TRBJ2-5): DGGITQSPKYLFRKEGQNVTLSCEQNLNHDAMYWYRQDPGQGLRLIYYSQIVNDFQKGDIAEGYSVSREKKESFPLTVTSAQKNPTAFYLCASRGGGETQYFGPGTRLLVL.

The rearrangement joins TRBV28 to TRBJ1-1, with D tentatively TRBD1 (5 bases). This CDR3 has 12 residues. Trimming took off 5 bases at V and 12 bases at J, with 16 bases between the two ends. Germline-derived CDR1 and CDR2 are MDHEN and SYDVKM. The CDR3, as DNA: TGTGCCAGCAGTGAAAGTGGGGGGGACTCTTTCTTT. Its translation is CASSESGGDSFF.

This chain joins TRBV6-1 and TRBJ2-2; the D gene is possibly TRBD2 (6 bases). Germline CDR1 is MNHNS and CDR2 is SASEGT. The CDR3 totals 13 residues. The V end was cut by 6 bases, the J end by 7 bases, with 12 bases between. This CDR3 is CASRGGWSGELFF. CDR3 DNA sequence: TGTGCCAGCAGGGGGGGTTGGAGCGGGGAGCTGTTTTTT.

This clone was recorded only once. The chain carries TRBV7-6 and TRBJ2-5; D is unclear. Trimming shortened V by 1 base and J by 3 bases, and 6 bases separated the two germline ends. Germline V gene sequence: CDR1 SGHVS, CDR2 FNYEAQ. CDR3 length: 13 amino acids. DNA for the CDR3: TGTGCCAGCAGCTTAGGGGCAGAAGAGACCCAGTACTTC. The encoded protein is CASSLGAEETQYF.

This chain connects TRBV6-1 to TRBJ2-3; TRBD2 might be the D (5 bases). Trimming removed 11 bases at V and 3 bases at J, with 12 bases between. CDR1 and CDR2 from the germline V gene are MNHNS and SASEGT. The CDR3 is made up of 12 amino acids. The CDR3, as DNA: TGTGCCGGATCTCGGGAAACAGATACGCAGTATTTT. Its protein product is CAGSRETDTQYF.

This chain links TRBV29-1 with TRBJ2-7; 7 nucleotides match TRBD1. The CDR3 has 14 residues. Unmatched junction bases numbered 14, after V lost 7 bases and J lost 5 bases. Germline CDR1 and CDR2: SQVTM and ANQGSEA. The DNA for the CDR3 is TGCAGCGCCTCAACTTCCCGACAGGGCAACGAGCAGTACTTC. Its protein product is CSASTSRQGNEQYF.

With regard to this clone: This CDR3 is also generated by other DNA sequences in the sample. This rearrangement joins TRBV4-1 to TRBJ2-3, with D tentatively TRBD1 or TRBD2 (5 bases each). Germline V gives CDR1 MGHRA, CDR2 YSYEKL. The CDR3 is made up of 16 amino acids. Trimming took off 0 bases at V and 0 bases at J, with 10 bases between the two ends. The CDR3 DNA reads as TGCGCCAGCAGCCAAGAGGGGACCCCTAGCACAGATACGCAGTATTTT. As protein: CASSQEGTPSTDTQYF.

This sequence joins TRBV6-5 and TRBJ1-4, with no clear D. The germline V gene encodes CDR1 MNHEY and CDR2 SVGAGI. V shed 8 bases and J shed 3 bases, with 4 bases lying between them. There are 11 residues in the CDR3. The CDR3 nucleotides read TGTGCCAGCCGGGCTAATGAAAAACTGTTTTTT. Its translation is CASRANEKLFF.

The chain is built from TRBV10-1 and TRBJ1-6, with D maybe TRBD1 (5 bases). Germline CDR1 and CDR2: WNHNN and SYGVQD (reference sequence). Trimming took 4 bases from V and 4 from J, leaving 8 bases between them. The CDR3 runs 14 residues. As DNA, the CDR3 is TGCGCCAGCAGTGCGGGACGGTATAATTCACCCCTCCACTTT. Translated, it gives CASSAGRYNSPLHF.